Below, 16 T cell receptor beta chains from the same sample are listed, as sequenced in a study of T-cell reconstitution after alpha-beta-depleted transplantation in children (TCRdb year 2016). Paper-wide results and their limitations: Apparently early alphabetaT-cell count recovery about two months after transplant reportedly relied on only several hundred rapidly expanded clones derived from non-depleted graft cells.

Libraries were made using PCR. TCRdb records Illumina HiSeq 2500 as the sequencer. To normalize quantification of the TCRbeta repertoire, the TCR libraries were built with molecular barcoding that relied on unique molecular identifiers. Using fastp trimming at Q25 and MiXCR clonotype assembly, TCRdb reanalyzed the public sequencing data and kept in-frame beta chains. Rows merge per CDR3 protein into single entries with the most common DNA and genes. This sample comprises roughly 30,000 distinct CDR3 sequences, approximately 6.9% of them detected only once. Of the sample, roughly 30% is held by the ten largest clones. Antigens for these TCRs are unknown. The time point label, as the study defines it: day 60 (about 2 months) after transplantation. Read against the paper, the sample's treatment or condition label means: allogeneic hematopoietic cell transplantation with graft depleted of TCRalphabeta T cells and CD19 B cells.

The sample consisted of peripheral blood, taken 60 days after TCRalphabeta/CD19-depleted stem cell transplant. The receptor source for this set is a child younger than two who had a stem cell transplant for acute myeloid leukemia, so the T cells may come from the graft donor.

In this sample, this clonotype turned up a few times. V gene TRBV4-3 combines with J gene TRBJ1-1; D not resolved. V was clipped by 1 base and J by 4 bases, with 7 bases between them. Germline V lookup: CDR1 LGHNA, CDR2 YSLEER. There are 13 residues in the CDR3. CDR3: CASSQGWVTEAFF. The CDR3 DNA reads TGCGCCAGCAGCCAAGGATGGGTCACTGAAGCTTTCTTT.

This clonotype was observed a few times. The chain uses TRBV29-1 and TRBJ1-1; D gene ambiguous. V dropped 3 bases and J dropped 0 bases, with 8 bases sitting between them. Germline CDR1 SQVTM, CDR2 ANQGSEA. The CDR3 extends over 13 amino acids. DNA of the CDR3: TGCAGCGTTGAGGCTGGAATGAACACTGAAGCTTTCTTT. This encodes CSVEAGMNTEAFF. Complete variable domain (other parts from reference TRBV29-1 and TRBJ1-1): SAVISQKPSRDICQRGTSLTIQCQVDSQVTMMFWYRQQPGQSLTLIATANQGSEATYESGFVIDKFPISRPNLTFSTLTVSNMSPEDSSIYLCSVEAGMNTEAFFGQGTRLTVV.

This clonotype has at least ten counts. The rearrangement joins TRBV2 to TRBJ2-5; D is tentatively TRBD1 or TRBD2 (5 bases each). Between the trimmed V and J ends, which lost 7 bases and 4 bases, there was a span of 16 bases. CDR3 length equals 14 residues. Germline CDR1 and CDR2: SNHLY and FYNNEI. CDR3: CASNSPGAGETQYF. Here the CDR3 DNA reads TGTGCCAGCAACTCCCCCGGGGCAGGAGAGACCCAGTACTTC.

This chain's CDR3 is CASSRMTSGRYEQYF. The CDR3 nucleotides are TGCGCCAGCAGCCGGATGACTAGCGGGAGATACGAGCAGTACTTC. The chain carries TRBV4-3 and TRBJ2-7, with 12 bases fitting TRBD2. Germline loops: CDR1 LGHNA, CDR2 YSLEER. V was clipped by 4 bases and J by 4 bases; unmatched bases: 5. CDR3 length: 15 amino acids.

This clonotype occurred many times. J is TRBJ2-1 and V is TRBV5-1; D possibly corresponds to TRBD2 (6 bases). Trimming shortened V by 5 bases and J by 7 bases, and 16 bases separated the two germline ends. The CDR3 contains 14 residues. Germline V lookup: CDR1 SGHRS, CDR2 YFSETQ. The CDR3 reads CASSWGRSGNEQFF. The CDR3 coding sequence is TGCGCCAGCAGTTGGGGGAGGAGCGGTAATGAGCAGTTCTTC.

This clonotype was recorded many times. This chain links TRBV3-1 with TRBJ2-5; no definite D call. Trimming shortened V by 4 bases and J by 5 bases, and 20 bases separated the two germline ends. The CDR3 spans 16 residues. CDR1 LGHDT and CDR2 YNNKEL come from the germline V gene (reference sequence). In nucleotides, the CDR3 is TGTGCCAGCAGCCCCTCGGTTTCAAAATGGTATGAGACCCAGTACTTC. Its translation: CASSPSVSKWYETQYF.

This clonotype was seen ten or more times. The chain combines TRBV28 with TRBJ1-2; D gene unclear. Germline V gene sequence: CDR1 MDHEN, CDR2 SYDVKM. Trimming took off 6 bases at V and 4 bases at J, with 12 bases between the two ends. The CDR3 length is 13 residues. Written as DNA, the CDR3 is TGTGCCAGCAGCCCACTCACGTCCTATGGCTACACCTTC. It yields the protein CASSPLTSYGYTF.

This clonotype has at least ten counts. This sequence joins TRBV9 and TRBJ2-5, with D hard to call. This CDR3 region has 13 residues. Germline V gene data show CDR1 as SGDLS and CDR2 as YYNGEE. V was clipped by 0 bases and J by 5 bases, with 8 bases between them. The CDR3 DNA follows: TGTGCCAGCAGCGTAGAAGCAGAGGAGACCCAGTACTTC. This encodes CASSVEAEETQYF. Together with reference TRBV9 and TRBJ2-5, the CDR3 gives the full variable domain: DSGVTQTPKHLITATGQRVTLRCSPRSGDLSVYWYQQSLDQGLQFLIQYYNGEERAKGNILERFSAQQFPDLHSELNLSSLELGDSALYFCASSVEAEETQYFGPGTRLLVL.

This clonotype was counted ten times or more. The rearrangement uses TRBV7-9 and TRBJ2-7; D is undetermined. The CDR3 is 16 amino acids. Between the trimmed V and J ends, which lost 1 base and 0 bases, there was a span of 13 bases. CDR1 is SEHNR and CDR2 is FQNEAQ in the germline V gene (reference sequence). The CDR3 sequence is CASSLGRGRSSYEQYF. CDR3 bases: TGTGCCAGCAGCTTAGGACGAGGCAGGAGCTCCTACGAGCAGTACTTC.

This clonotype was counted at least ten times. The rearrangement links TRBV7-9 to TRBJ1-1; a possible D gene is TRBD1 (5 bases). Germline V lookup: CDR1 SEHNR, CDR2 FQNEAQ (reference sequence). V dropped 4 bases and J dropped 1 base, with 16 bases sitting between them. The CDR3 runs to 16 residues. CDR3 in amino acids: CASSSLMTVTNTEAFF. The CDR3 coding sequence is TGTGCCAGCAGCTCTCTGATGACAGTGACGAACACTGAAGCTTTCTTT. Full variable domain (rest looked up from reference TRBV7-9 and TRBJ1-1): DTGVSQNPRHKITKRGQNVTFRCDPISEHNRLYWYRQTLGQGPEFLTYFQNEAQLEKSRLLSDRFSAERPKGSFSTLEIQRTEQGDSAMYLCASSSLMTVTNTEAFFGQGTRLTVV.

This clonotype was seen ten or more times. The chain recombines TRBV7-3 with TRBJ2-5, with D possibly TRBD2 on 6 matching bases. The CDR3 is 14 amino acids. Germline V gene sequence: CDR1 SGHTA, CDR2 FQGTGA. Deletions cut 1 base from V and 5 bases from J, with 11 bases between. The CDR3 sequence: CASSLNPGAETQYF. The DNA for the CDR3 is TGTGCCAGCAGCTTAAACCCGGGAGCTGAGACCCAGTACTTC.

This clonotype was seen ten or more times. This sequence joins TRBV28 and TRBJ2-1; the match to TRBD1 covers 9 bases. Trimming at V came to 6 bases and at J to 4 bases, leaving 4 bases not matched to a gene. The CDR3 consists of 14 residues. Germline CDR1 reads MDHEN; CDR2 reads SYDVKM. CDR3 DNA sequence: TGTGCCAGCAGATTCGGACAGGGGTACAATGAGCAGTTCTTC. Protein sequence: CASRFGQGYNEQFF.

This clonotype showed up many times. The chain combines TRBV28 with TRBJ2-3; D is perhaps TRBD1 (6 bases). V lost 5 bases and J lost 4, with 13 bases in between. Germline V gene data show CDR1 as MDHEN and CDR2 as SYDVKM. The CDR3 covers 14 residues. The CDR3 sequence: CASSKTRGPDTQYF. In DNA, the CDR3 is TGTGCCAGCAGTAAGACCAGGGGACCAGATACGCAGTATTTT.

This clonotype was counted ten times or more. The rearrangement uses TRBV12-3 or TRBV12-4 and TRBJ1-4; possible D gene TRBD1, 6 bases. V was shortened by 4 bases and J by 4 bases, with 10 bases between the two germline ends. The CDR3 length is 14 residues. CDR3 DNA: TGTGCCAGCAGTTCAGGGGAGAATAATGAAAAACTGTTTTTT. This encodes CASSSGENNEKLFF.

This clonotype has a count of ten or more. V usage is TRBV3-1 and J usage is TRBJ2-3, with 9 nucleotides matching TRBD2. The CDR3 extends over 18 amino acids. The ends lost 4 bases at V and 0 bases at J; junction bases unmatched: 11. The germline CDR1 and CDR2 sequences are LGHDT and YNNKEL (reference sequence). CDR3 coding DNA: TGTGCCAGCAGCCCAATATCCGGACTAGCGTATAGCACAGATACGCAGTATTTT. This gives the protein CASSPISGLAYSTDTQYF.

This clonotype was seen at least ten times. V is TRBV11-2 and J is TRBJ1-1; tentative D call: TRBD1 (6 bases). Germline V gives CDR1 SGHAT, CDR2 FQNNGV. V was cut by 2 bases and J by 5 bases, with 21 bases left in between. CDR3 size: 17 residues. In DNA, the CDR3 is TGTGCCAGCAGCTTAAGCACGGGGGGGCACCTAGGTACTGAAGCTTTCTTT. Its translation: CASSLSTGGHLGTEAFF.